This T cell receptor beta chain comes out of a study of blood T cell repertoires in COVID-19. TCRdb keeps only in-frame clones here, not all; method: immunoSEQ multiplex PCR. The sample lists some 180,000 clones; roughly nine tenths were seen once. The germline V gene encodes CDR1 DFQATT and CDR2 SNEGSKA (reference sequence). This CDR3 has 12 amino acids. V lost 3 bases to trimming and J lost 9 bases, with 15 bases between them. This chain uses TRBV20-1 with TRBJ2-7; perhaps TRBD2 as D (5 bases). Sequences were obtained from peripheral blood. The receptor comes from a man aged 35-49 years with acute or convalescent COVID-19. CDR3 sequence: CSASGLGLGQYF. The CDR3, as DNA: TGCAGTGCTAGTGGGCTCGGACTGGGGCAGTACTTC.